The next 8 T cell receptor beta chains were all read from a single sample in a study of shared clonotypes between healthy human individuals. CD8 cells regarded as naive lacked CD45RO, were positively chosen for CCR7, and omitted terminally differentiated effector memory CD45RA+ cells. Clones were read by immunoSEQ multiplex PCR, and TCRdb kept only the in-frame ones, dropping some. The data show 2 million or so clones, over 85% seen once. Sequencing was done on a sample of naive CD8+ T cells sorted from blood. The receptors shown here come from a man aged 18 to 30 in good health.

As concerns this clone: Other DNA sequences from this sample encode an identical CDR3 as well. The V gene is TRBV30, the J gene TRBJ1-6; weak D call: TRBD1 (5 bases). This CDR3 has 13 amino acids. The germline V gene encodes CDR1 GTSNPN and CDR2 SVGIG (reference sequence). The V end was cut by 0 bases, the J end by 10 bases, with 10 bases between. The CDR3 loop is CAWSVLGDSPLHF. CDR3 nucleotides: TGTGCCTGGAGTGTACTAGGGGACTCACCCCTCCACTTT.

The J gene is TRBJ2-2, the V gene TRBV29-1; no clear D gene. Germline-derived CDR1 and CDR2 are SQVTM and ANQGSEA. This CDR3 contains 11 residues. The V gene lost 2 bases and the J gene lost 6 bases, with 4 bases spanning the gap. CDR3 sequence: CSVEYAGELFF. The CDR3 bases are TGCAGCGTTGAATACGCCGGGGAGCTGTTTTTT.

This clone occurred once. The CDR3 sequence: CASSENWEQYF. CDR3 coding DNA: TGTGCCAGCAGTGAAAACTGGGAGCAGTACTTC. The rearrangement links TRBV2 to TRBJ2-7; D not resolved. V was cut by 2 bases and J by 7 bases, with 6 bases left in between. This CDR3 comprises 11 residues. CDR1 and CDR2 from the germline V gene are SNHLY and FYNNEI.

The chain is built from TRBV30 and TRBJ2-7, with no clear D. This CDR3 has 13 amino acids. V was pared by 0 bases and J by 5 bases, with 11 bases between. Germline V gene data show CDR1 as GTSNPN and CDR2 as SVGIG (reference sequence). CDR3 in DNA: TGTGCCTGGAGTGTACAAAATGTCGACGAGCAGTACTTC. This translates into CAWSVQNVDEQYF.

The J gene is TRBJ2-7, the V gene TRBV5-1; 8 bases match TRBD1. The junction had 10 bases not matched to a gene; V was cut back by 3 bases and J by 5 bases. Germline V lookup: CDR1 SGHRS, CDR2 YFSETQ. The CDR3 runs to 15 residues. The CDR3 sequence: CASSSEDRVDNEQYF. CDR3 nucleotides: TGCGCCAGCAGCTCGGAGGACAGGGTAGACAACGAGCAGTACTTC.

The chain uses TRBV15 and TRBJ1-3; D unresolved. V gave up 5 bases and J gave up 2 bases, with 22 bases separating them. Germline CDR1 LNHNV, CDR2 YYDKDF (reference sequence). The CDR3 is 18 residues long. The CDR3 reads CATSSPAGLLTTGNTIYF. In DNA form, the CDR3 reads TGTGCCACCAGCTCCCCGGCAGGTCTTCTCACGACTGGAAACACCATATATTTT.

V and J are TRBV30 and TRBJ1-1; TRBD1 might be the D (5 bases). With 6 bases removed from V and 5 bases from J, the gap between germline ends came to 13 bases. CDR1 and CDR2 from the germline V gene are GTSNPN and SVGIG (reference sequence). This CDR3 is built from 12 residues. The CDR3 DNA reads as TGTGCCTGTGGGGACGGAAAAACTGAAGCTTTCTTT. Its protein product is CACGDGKTEAFF.

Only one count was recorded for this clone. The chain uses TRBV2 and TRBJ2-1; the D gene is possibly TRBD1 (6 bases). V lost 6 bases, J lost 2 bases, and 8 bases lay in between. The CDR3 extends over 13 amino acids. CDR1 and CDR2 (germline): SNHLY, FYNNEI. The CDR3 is CASRDSPYNEQFF. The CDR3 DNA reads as TGTGCCAGCAGGGACAGCCCCTACAATGAGCAGTTCTTC.